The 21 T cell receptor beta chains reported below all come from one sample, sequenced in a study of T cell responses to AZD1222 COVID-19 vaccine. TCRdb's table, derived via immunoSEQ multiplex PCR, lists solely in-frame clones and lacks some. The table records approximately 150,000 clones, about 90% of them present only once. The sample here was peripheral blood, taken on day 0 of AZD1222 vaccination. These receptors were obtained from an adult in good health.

DNA of the CDR3: TGTGCCAGCAGTTTAGCTCTTGGACTAGCGGGATACAACCAAGAGACCCAGTACTTC. Amino acid sequence: CASSLALGLAGYNQETQYF. J is TRBJ2-5 and V is TRBV28, with 12 bases identical to TRBD2. Germline V gene sequence: CDR1 MDHEN, CDR2 SYDVKM. With V trimmed by 2 bases and J by 0 bases, 10 bases remained unmatched. The CDR3 loop spans 19 amino acids.

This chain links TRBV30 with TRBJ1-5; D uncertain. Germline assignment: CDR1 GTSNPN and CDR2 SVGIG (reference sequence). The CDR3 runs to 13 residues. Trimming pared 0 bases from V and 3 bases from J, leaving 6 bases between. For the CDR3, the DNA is TGTGCCTGGAGTGTACGGGTCAATCAGCCCCAGCATTTT. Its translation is CAWSVRVNQPQHF.

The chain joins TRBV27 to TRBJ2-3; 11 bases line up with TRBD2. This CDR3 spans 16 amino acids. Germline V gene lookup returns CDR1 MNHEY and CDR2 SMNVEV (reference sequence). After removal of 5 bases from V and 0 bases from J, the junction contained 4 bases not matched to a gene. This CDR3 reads CASSPGTSGSTDTQYF. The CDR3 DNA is TGTGCCAGCAGTCCCGGGACTAGCGGAAGCACAGATACGCAGTATTTT.

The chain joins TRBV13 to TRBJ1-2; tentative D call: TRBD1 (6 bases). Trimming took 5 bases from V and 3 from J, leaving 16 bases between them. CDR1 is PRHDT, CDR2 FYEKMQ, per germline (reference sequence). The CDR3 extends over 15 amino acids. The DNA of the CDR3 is TGTGCCAGCAGCCTTAAACAGGGTACCCACTATGGCTACACCTTC. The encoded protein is CASSLKQGTHYGYTF.

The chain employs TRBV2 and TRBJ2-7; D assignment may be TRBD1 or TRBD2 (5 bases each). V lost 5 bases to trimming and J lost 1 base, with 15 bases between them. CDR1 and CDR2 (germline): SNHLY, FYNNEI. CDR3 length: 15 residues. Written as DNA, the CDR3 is TGTGCCAGCAGTCGGGGACGGGCTTTTTCCTACGAGCAGTACTTC. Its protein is CASSRGRAFSYEQYF.

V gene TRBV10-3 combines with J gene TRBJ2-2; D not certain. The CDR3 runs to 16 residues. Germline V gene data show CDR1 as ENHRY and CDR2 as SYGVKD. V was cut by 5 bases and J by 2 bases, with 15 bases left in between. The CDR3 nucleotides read TGTGCCATCAGTCCGGCAGGACGGATTAACACCGGGGAGCTGTTTTTT. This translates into CAISPAGRINTGELFF.

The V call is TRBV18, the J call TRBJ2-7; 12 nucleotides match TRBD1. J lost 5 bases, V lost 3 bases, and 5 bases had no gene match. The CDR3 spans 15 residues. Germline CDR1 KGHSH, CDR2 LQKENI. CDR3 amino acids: CASSPSGTGGNEQYF. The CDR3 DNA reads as TGTGCCAGCTCACCCTCCGGGACAGGGGGCAACGAGCAGTACTTC.

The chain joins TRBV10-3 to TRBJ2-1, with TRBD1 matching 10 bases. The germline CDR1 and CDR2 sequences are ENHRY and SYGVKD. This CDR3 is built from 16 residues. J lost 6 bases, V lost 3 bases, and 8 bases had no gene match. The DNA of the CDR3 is TGTGCCATCAGTGAAGGAGGGGGACAGGGGTTCAATGAGCAGTTCTTC. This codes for CAISEGGGQGFNEQFF.

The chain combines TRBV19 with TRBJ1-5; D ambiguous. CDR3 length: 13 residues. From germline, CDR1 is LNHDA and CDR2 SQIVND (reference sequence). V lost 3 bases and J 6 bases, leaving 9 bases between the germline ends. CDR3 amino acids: CASSIMEGQPQHF. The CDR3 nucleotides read TGTGCCAGTAGTATTATGGAAGGTCAGCCCCAGCATTTT. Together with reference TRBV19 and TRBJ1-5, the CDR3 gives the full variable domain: DGGITQSPKYLFRKEGQNVTLSCEQNLNHDAMYWYRQDPGQGLRLIYYSQIVNDFQKGDIAEGYSVSREKKESFPLTVTSAQKNPTAFYLCASSIMEGQPQHFGDGTRLSIL.

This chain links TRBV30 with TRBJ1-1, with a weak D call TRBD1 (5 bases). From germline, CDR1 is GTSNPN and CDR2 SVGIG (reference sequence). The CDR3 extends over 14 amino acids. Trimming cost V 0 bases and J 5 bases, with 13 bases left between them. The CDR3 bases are TGTGCCTGGAGTGTACCCGGGGGAAGGACTGAAGCTTTCTTT. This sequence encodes CAWSVPGGRTEAFF.

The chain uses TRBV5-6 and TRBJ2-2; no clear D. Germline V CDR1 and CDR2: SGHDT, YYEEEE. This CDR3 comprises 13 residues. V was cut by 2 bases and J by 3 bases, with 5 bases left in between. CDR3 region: CASSFPYTGELFF. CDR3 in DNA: TGTGCCAGCAGCTTCCCTTACACCGGGGAGCTGTTTTTT.

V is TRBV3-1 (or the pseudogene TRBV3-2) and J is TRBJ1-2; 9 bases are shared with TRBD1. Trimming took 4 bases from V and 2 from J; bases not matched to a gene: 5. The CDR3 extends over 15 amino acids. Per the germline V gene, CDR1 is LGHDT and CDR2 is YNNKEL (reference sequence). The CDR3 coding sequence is TGTGCCAGCAGCCCCGGGACAGGGACCAACTATGGCTACACCTTC. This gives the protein CASSPGTGTNYGYTF.

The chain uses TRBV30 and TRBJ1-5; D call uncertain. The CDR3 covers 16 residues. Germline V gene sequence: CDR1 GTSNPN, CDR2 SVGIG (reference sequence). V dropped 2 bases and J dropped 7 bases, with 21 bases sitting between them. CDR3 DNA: TGTGCCTGGAGTCTCGACACCGTTAGAGCCTTGCAGCCCCAGCATTTT. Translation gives CAWSLDTVRALQPQHF.

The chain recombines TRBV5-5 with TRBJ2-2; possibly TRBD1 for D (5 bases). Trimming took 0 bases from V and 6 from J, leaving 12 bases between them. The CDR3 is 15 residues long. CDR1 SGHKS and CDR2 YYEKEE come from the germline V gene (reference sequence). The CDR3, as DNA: TGTGCCAGCAGCTTGGTGCAGGGTGTCGCCGGGGAGCTGTTTTTT. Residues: CASSLVQGVAGELFF.

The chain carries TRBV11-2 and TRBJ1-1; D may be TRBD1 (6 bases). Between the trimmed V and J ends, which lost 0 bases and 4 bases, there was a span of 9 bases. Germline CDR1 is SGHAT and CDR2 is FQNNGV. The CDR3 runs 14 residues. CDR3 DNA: TGTGCCAGCAGCTTAGACTCAGGGGTCACTGAAGCTTTCTTT. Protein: CASSLDSGVTEAFF. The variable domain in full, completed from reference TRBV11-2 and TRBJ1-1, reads EAGVAQSPRYKIIEKRQSVAFWCNPISGHATLYWYQQILGQGPKLLIQFQNNGVVDDSQLPKDRFSAERLKGVDSTLKIQPAKLEDSAVYLCASSLDSGVTEAFFGQGTRLTVV.

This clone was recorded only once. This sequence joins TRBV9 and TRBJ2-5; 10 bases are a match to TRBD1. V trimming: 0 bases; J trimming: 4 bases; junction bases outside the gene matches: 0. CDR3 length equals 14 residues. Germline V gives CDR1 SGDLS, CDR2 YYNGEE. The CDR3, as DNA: TGTGCCAGCAGCGTAGGACAGGGGGCAGAGACCCAGTACTTC. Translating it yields CASSVGQGAETQYF. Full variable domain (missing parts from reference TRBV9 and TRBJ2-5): DSGVTQTPKHLITATGQRVTLRCSPRSGDLSVYWYQQSLDQGLQFLIQYYNGEERAKGNILERFSAQQFPDLHSELNLSSLELGDSALYFCASSVGQGAETQYFGPGTRLLVL.

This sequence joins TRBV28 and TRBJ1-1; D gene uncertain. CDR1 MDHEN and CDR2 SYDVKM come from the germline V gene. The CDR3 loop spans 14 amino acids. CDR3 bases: TGTGGCGCGGCGCGGGCATCCGTGAACACTGAAGCTTTCTTT. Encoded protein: CGAARASVNTEAFF.

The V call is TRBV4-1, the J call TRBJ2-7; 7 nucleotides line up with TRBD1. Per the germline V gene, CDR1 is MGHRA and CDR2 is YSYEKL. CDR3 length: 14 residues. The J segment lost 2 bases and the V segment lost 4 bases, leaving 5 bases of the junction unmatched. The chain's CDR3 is CASSPRDRPYEQYF. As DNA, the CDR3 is TGCGCCAGCAGCCCTCGGGACAGACCCTACGAGCAGTACTTC.

CDR3 bases: TGCGCCAGCAGCCAATCCCATGCCGGGGGAGTACAAGAGACCCAGTACTTC. It codes for CASSQSHAGGVQETQYF. The chain employs TRBV4-1 and TRBJ2-5, with a tentative D call TRBD2 (6 bases). The germline V gene encodes CDR1 MGHRA and CDR2 YSYEKL. V was trimmed by 2 bases and J by 2 bases, leaving 18 bases between them. The CDR3 is 17 residues long.

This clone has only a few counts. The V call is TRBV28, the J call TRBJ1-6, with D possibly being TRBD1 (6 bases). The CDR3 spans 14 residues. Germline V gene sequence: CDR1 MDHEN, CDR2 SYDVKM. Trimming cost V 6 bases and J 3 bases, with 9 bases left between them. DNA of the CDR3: TGTGCCAGCAGGGACAGAATCTATAATTCACCCCTCCACTTT. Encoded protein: CASRDRIYNSPLHF.

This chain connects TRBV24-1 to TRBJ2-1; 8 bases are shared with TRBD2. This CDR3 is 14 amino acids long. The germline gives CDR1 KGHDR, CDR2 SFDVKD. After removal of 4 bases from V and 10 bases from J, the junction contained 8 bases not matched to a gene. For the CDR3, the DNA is TGTGCCACCAGTGAGGGGCTAGCGGGCCAGGAGCAGTTCTTC. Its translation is CATSEGLAGQEQFF.